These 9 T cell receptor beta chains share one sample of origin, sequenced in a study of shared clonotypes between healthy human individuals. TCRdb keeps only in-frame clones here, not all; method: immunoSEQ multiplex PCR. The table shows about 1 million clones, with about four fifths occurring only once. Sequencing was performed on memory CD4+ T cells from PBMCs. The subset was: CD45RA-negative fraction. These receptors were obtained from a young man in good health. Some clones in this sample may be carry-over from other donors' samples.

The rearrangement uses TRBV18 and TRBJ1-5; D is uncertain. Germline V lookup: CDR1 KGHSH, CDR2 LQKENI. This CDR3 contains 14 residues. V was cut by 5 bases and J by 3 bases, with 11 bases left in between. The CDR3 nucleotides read TGTGCCAGCTCAACCGGGATGGCCAATCAGCCCCAGCATTTT. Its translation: CASSTGMANQPQHF. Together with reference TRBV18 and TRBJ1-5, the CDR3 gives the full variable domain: NAGVMQNPRHLVRRRGQEARLRCSPMKGHSHVYWYRQLPEEGLKFMVYLQKENIIDESGMPKERFSAEFPKEGPSILRIQQVVRGDSAAYFCASSTGMANQPQHFGDGTRLSIL.

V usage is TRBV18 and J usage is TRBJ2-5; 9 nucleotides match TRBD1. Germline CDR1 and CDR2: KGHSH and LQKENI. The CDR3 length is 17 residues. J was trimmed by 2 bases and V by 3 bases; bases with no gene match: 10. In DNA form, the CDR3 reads TGTGCCAGCTCACCCCAACGCCCCGGGACAGGGCAAGAGACCCAGTACTTC. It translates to CASSPQRPGTGQETQYF.

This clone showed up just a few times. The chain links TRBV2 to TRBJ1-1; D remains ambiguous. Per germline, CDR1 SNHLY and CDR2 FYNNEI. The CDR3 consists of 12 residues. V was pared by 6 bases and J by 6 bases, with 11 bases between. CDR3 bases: TGTGCCAGCAGGAGGGATTCAGCTGAAGCTTTCTTT. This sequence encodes CASRRDSAEAFF.

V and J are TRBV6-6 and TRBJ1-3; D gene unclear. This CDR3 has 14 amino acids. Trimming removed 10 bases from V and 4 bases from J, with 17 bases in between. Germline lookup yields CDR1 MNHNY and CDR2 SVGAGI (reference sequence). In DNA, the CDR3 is TGTGCCACTGAAGACCGGTCGAGCGGAAACACCATATATTTT. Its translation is CATEDRSSGNTIYF.

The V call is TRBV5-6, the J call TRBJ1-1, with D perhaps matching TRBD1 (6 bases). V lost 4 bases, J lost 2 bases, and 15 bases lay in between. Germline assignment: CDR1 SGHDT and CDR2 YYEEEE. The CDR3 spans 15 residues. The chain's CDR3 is CASSATGQRNTEAFF. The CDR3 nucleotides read TGTGCCAGCAGCGCCACCGGACAGAGAAACACTGAAGCTTTCTTT.

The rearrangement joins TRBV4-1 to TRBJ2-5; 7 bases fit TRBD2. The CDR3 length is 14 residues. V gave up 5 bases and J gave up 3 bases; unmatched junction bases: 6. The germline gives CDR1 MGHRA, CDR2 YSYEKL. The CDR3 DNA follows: TGCGCCAGCAGCAAAAGCGGGACTGAAGAGACCCAGTACTTC. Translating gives CASSKSGTEETQYF.

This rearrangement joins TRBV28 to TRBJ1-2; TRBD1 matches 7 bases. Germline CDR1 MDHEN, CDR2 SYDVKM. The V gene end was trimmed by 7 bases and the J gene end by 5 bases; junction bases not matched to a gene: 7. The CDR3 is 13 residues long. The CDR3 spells CASMRPGGYGYTF. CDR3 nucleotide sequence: TGTGCCAGCATGAGGCCAGGGGGGTATGGCTACACCTTC.

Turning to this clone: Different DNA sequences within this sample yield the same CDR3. The CDR3 coding sequence is TGTGCCAGCAGTTTGTTGCACAGGAGCAATCAGCCCCAGCATTTT. Translating gives CASSLLHRSNQPQHF. V is TRBV28 and J is TRBJ1-5; D is perhaps TRBD1 (5 bases). Trimming removed 3 bases from V and 1 base from J, with 10 bases in between. The CDR3 runs 15 residues. Germline assignment: CDR1 MDHEN and CDR2 SYDVKM.

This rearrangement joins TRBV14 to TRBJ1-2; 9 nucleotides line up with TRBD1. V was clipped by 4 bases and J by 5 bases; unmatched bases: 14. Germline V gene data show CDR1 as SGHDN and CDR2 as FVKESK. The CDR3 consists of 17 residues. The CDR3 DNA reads TGTGCCAGCAGCCCGCGGGCGGGACAGGGCTACTTTTATGGCTACACCTTC. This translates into CASSPRAGQGYFYGYTF. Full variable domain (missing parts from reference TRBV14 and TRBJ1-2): EAGVTQFPSHSVIEKGQTVTLRCDPISGHDNLYWYRRVMGKEIKFLLHFVKESKQDESGMPNNRFLAERTGGTYSTLKVQPAELEDSGVYFCASSPRAGQGYFYGYTFGSGTRLTVV.